The T cell receptor (beta chain) described here comes from a study of CD8 T cells in ankylosing spondylitis. Study-level findings and limits: A motif in TCR beta, a set of about eight highly homologous variants, appeared characteristic of ankylosing spondylitis blood. The study looked at matched synovial fluid samples from ankylosing spondylitis patients. Disease-linked clones were reported to be significantly enriched there. Certain motif variants had earlier been reported in reactive arthritis synovial fluid and blood.

About this clonotype itself: Its specificity is unknown.

Making the TCR beta libraries involved quantitative 5'-RACE with molecular barcodes. TCRdb redid the calling of the 5' RACE reads with MiXCR, one entry per CDR3 protein. The sample shows hundreds of thousands of distinct CDR3 sequences, approximately 22% of them seen only once. The TCR sequence derives from a male donor with ankylosing spondylitis or in good health (not recorded which). Sample: blood, either unsorted or a sorted T cell fraction (not recorded which).

This CDR3 is CASSHRDSKGYEQYF. In nucleotides, the CDR3 is TGTGCCAGCAGCCACCGGGACTCCAAAGGCTACGAGCAGTACTTC. V is TRBV7-9 and J is TRBJ2-7; D may be TRBD2 (6 bases). The ends were cut back, 5 bases at V and 3 bases at J, with 17 bases in the middle. This CDR3 is 15 amino acids long. Germline CDR1 reads SEHNR; CDR2 reads FQNEAQ (reference sequence).